The sequence of this T cell receptor beta chain was determined in a study of T-cell reconstitution after alpha-beta-depleted transplantation in children. Study observations and caveats: One year post-transplant, T-cell counts and diversity were largely derived from T cells produced anew. By about two months after transplant, alpha-beta T cells reportedly arose from several hundred graft clones that had expanded. It was surviving recipient T cells and thymic progenitors that gave some patients high TCRbeta diversity at day 60.

Unique molecular identifiers tagged the TCRbeta library. A single record per CDR3 protein comes from TCRdb applying MiXCR to the PCR reads. The sample holds 200,000 to 250,000 distinct CDR3 sequences; just under 8.5% are singletons and the top ten take 6% to 7%. This clonotype showed up many times. Its matching antigen is unknown. At one end the junction does not follow the germline gene, possibly because of a read error. Germline assignment: CDR1 SSHAT and CDR2 FNYEAQ (reference sequence). The CDR3 is made up of 15 amino acids. The source is a male patient aged 10 to 17 who had a stem cell transplant for acute lymphoblastic leukemia, so the T cells may come from the graft donor. The chain combines TRBV7-7 with TRBJ1-2; TRBD1 matches 7 bases. The sequencing used PBMCs, mostly from graft donor cells, collected 180 days after TCRalphabeta/CD19-depleted stem cell transplant. Here the CDR3 reads CASSLVGTEIYGYTF. The CDR3, as DNA: TGTGCTAGCAGCTTAGTGGGGACAGAGATCTATGGCTACACCTTC.